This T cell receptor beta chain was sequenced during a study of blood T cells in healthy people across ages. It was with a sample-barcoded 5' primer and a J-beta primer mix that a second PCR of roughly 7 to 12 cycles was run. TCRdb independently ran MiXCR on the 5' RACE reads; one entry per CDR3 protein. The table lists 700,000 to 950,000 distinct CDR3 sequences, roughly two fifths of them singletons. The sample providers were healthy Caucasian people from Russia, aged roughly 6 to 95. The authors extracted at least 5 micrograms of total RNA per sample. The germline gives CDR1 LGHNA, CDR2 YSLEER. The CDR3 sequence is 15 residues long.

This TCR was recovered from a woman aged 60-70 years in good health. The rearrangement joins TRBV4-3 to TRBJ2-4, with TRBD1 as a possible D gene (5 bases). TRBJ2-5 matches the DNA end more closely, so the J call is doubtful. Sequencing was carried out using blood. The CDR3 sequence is CASSPYWGGEETQYF. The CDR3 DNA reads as TGCGCCAGCAGCCCCTATTGGGGCGGAGAAGAGACCCAGTACTTC.